This T cell receptor beta chain is from a study of post-analysis software for immune sequencing data. On the study more broadly: Recorded subtypes: relapsing-remitting, secondary progressive, progressive-relapsing; some patients unannotated. General study findings and limits: About five TRBV segments appeared more often in patients than in controls, and TRBV5-6, TRBV5-1 and TRBV20-1 were among these. When the samples were clustered directly with F measure, those that had been prepared in the same batch showed strong co-clustering. Diversity measured as normalized Chao1 was significantly lower in multiple sclerosis patients than in controls.

cDNA libraries for TCR beta contained unique molecular identifiers. From roughly 1 to 10 million T cells, 500,000 or so cDNA molecules were obtained. MiXCR, run by TCRdb on the PCR reads, gives a single entry per CDR3 protein. The sample carries 450,000 to 650,000 distinct CDR3 sequences, roughly 46% recorded once. V was pared by 7 bases and J by 2 bases, with 16 bases between. The CDR3 has 15 amino acids. With respect to this clonotype: Antigen specificity is unknown.

The sequenced sample was blood. The TCR comes from a girl aged 5-17 years with multiple sclerosis. The chain uses TRBV12-3 or TRBV12-4 and TRBJ2-3; TRBD1 might be the D (5 bases). CDR3 nucleotides: TGTGCCAGCACCCAGATAGGGGATTCCACAGATACGCAGTATTTT. Protein sequence: CASTQIGDSTDTQYF.